The rows below give T cell receptor beta chains drawn from one sample of a study of T cells in Graves' hyperthyroidism and ophthalmopathy. TCRdb reanalysed the multiplex PCR reads using MiXCR and keeps one entry per CDR3 protein. This table holds over 500,000 distinct CDR3 sequences, approximately 16% found once. The sequenced sample was blood. These receptors came from a woman aged 25 to 39 with Graves' ophthalmopathy. Each CDR3 is given with its conserved first and last residue. The order of the fields is D gene, J gene, V gene, clone size, CDR3 DNA, CDR3 protein. The D gene is left open where the match is weak. The size of a clone is reported for some rows only, either as once, few or many, or as a class for expanded clones.

TRBD1,TRBJ2-1,TRBV19,-,TGTGCCAGTAGTATTTGGACAGGGTTAACAAAGAATGAGCAGTTCTTC,CASSIWTGLTKNEQFF
-,TRBJ2-7,TRBV7-9,many,TGTGCCAGCAGCTCGCCCCAGGGTCCCTACGAGCAGTACTTC,CASSSPQGPYEQYF
-,TRBJ1-1,TRBV5-1,many,TGCGCCAGCAGCTCCGACGGACAGATGAACACTGAAGCTTTCTTT,CASSSDGQMNTEAFF
TRBD1,TRBJ2-5,TRBV20-1,-,TGCAGTGCTAGGGGGACAGACCTCCAAGAGACCCAGTACTTC,CSARGTDLQETQYF
TRBD1,TRBJ2-3,TRBV20-1,many,TGCAGTGCTAGACCGGGACAGACCACAGATACGCAGTATTTT,CSARPGQTTDTQYF
-,TRBJ1-6,TRBV20-1,-,TGCAGTGCTAGAGTATCCGGGGGCTCACCCCTCCACTTT,CSARVSGGSPLHF
-,TRBJ2-7,TRBV2,-,TGTGCCAGCAAGTTCGGGTCCCGGTGGGAGCAGTACTTC,CASKFGSRWEQYF
-,TRBJ2-3,TRBV14,-,TGTGCCAGCAGCCAAGAACGGGGTACCCGAACAGATACGCAGTATTTT,CASSQERGTRTDTQYF
-,TRBJ1-4,TRBV9,-,TGTGCCAGCAGCGTAGAAGGGGTGGCTAATGAAAAACTGTTTTTT,CASSVEGVANEKLFF
-,TRBJ2-1,TRBV6-2/TRBV6-3,few,TGTGCCAGCAGTTACATGGTGGGAGAATCCTACAATGAGCAGTTCTTC,CASSYMVGESYNEQFF
-,TRBJ1-2,TRBV4-3,many,TGCGCCAGCAGCCAAGGTTCACAGGAATATGGCTACACCTTC,CASSQGSQEYGYTF
-,TRBJ2-1,TRBV24-1,-,TGTGCCACCAGTGATTTTAGGCAGCCTCGGAATGAGCAGTTCTTC,CATSDFRQPRNEQFF
-,TRBJ1-2,TRBV18,many,TGTGCCAGCTCACGGTCAGGGGATCATGGCTACACCTTC,CASSRSGDHGYTF
TRBD2,TRBJ2-7,TRBV7-8,many,TGTGCCAGCAGCTTAGAGGGACTAGCGGGAGGTTCCGAGCAGTACTTC,CASSLEGLAGGSEQYF
TRBD1,TRBJ1-2,TRBV5-1,-,TGCGCCTGCCGTCCTCCTTACAGGGGACGTGGCTACACCTTC,CACRPPYRGRGYTF
TRBD1,TRBJ2-1,TRBV28,many,TGTGCCAGCAGTCCAGGGGGAATGGGCAATGAGCAGTTCTTC,CASSPGGMGNEQFF
-,TRBJ2-2,TRBV27,-,TGTGCCAGCAGTCCAGGACAGAGGAGGGGGGGGCTGTTTTTT,CASSPGQRRGGLFF
-,TRBJ2-5,TRBV6-2/TRBV6-3,many,TGTGCCAGCAGTGCATCGGGGCCACAAGAGACCCAGTACTTC,CASSASGPQETQYF
-,TRBJ2-4,TRBV7-3,few,TGTGCCAGCAGTCTGAGACCGGGAAGGGTAAACATTCAGTACTTC,CASSLRPGRVNIQYF
-,TRBJ2-5,TRBV29-1,many,TGCAGCGTGGAAGGAGAGGGATACCAAGAGACCCAGTACTTC,CSVEGEGYQETQYF
-,TRBJ2-1,TRBV19,once,TGTGCCAGTAGTATATCTCTAGCCCAGAACAATGAGCAGTTCTTC,CASSISLAQNNEQFF
-,TRBJ1-1,TRBV7-3,few,TGTGCCAGCAGCCCCGCGGGGGGGGCCACTGAAGCTTTCTTT,CASSPAGGATEAFF
-,TRBJ1-1,TRBV5-1,-,TGCGCCAGCAGCTTGACGGGGGACGTGAACACTGAAGCTTTCTTT,CASSLTGDVNTEAFF
-,TRBJ2-7,TRBV15,-,TGTGCCACCAGCAGAGAGACAGCGACCTACGAGCAGTACTTC,CATSRETATYEQYF
-,TRBJ2-2,TRBV6-1,-,TGTGCCAGCAGGCGACATAATTCACCGGGTGGAGGGTTTTTT,CASRRHNSPGGGFF
-,TRBJ2-7,TRBV20-1,-,TGCAGTGCTCGCCGGTTGCGGGAGCAGTACTTC,CSARRLREQYF
TRBD1,TRBJ2-5,TRBV10-2,few,TGCGCCAGCAGTGAGCCATACAAACAGGGGGCAAAGTACTTC,CASSEPYKQGAKYF
TRBD2,TRBJ2-3,TRBV28,many,TGTGCCAGCAGTCTATGGACTAGCGGGGCCACAGATACGCAGTATTTT,CASSLWTSGATDTQYF